The 11 T cell receptor beta chains below come from one sample, sequenced in a study of tumor-infiltrating lymphocytes in primary liver carcinoma. Out of unsorted whole blood came the blood RNA, and germline DNA was extracted as well. Using a constant-region primer together with ProtoScript II reverse transcriptase, TCR beta cDNA was made from approximately 0.55 ug of total RNA. Employing slightly modified ARM-PCR, three nested multiplex PCR rounds were run, and these gave rise to the TCR beta libraries. A C-beta reverse primer and TRBV1-TRBV30 forward primers served in each of the first two PCR rounds, at approximately 10 cycles apiece. TCRdb re-called the multiplex PCR reads through MiXCR, storing one row per CDR3 protein. Of around 210,000 distinct CDR3 sequences listed, almost 65% are singletons. The source material was peripheral blood. Receptors originate from a woman aged 55-75 years with primary liver carcinoma and hepatitis B virus infection.

Worth noting for this clonotype: A read error is likely, as this CDR3 ends without the conserved phenylalanine or tryptophan. This sequence joins TRBV11-2 and TRBJ2-1; D remains unclear. V dropped 2 bases and J dropped 3 bases, with 14 bases sitting between them. The CDR3 is 16 residues long. CDR1 and CDR2 from the germline V gene are SGHAT and FQNNGV. CDR3 in amino acids: CASSLWRTLNYNEQFS. In DNA, the CDR3 is TGTGCCAGCAGCTTATGGAGAACTCTCAACTACAATGAGCAGTTCTCC.

A single count supports this clonotype. One end of the junction is discordant with germline, which a read error may explain. The CDR3 is CANSSAPDTQYF. DNA of the CDR3: TGTGCCAACAGCTCGGCGCCAGATACTCAGTATTTT. The chain uses TRBV11-2 and TRBJ2-3; no clear D. The CDR3 is 12 residues long. CDR1 is SGHAT and CDR2 is FQNNGV in the germline V gene. Drawing the rest from reference TRBV11-2 and TRBJ2-3, the complete variable domain is EAGVAQSPRYKIIEKRQSVAFWCNPISGHATLYWYQQILGQGPKLLIQFQNNGVVDDSQLPKDRFSAERLKGVDSTLKIQPAKLEDSAVYLCANSSAPDTQYFGPGTRLTVL.

This clonotype has ten or more counts. This chain connects TRBV11-1 to TRBJ2-7, with D unresolved. Deletions cut 2 bases from V and 5 bases from J, with 10 bases between. CDR1 is SGHAT, CDR2 FQDESV, per germline (reference sequence). The CDR3 covers 13 residues. The CDR3 nucleotides are TGTGCCAGCAGCTTACTAGTCACTCACGAGCAGTACTTC. Protein: CASSLLVTHEQYF.

Regarding this clonotype: One end of the junction varies from germline; a read error may be responsible. V gene TRBV11-2 combines with J gene TRBJ2-2; TRBD2 is a possible D gene (5 bases). Looked up from germline, CDR1 is SGHAT and CDR2 is FQNNGV. The CDR3 consists of 13 residues. CDR3 protein: CASNFDETGVLFF. CDR3 DNA: TGTGCCAGCAACTTCGACGAAACCGGGGTGCTGTTTTTT. Full variable domain (missing parts from reference TRBV11-2 and TRBJ2-2): EAGVAQSPRYKIIEKRQSVAFWCNPISGHATLYWYQQILGQGPKLLIQFQNNGVVDDSQLPKDRFSAERLKGVDSTLKIQPAKLEDSAVYLCASNFDETGVLFFGEGSRLTVL.

This clonotype was seen many times. V is TRBV29-1 and J is TRBJ2-7; perhaps TRBD1 as D (7 bases). CDR3 size: 12 residues. The germline CDR1 and CDR2 sequences are SQVTM and ANQGSEA. The V gene lost 8 bases and the J gene lost 5 bases, with 16 bases spanning the gap. The chain's CDR3 is CSTPGRGDEQYF. The CDR3 coding sequence is TGCAGCACACCAGGCAGGGGGGACGAGCAGTACTTC.

This clonotype was observed a handful of times. The chain uses TRBV28 and TRBJ2-2; D may be TRBD2 (6 bases). The CDR3 runs 16 residues. Germline CDR1 and CDR2: MDHEN and SYDVKM. The V end lost 6 bases, the J end lost 0 bases, and 14 bases lay between the germline ends. In DNA, the CDR3 is TGTGCCAGCAGCCTCGGGACTGGGGCGAACACCGGGGAGCTGTTTTTT. Its protein is CASSLGTGANTGELFF.

To note about this clonotype: A read error is possible here, since a much larger clone lies one base away. This sequence joins TRBV6-5 and TRBJ2-7, with no clear D. The CDR3 extends over 12 amino acids. The germline V gene encodes CDR1 MNHEY and CDR2 SVGAGI. Trimming removed 6 bases from V and 6 bases from J, with 12 bases in between. The CDR3 spells CASRDVRSEQYF. The CDR3 DNA reads TGTGCCAGCAGGGACGTTCGCAGCGAGCAGTACTTC.

Worth noting for this clonotype: As the CDR3 is not closed by the conserved phenylalanine or tryptophan, this likely results from a read error. The chain carries TRBV7-9 and TRBJ2-7; D is unresolved. Germline V lookup: CDR1 SEHNR, CDR2 FQNEAQ (reference sequence). The CDR3 sequence is 14 residues long. V gave up 1 base and J gave up 6 bases, with 13 bases separating them. CDR3 bases: TGTGCCAGCAGCTTAGTTGGTATCCAGGTCGAGCAGTACCTC. Translating gives CASSLVGIQVEQYL.

CDR3 residues: CASRQIAGEGRTYNEQFF. CDR3 coding DNA: TGCGCCAGCAGACAGATAGCGGGTGAGGGAAGGACCTACAATGAGCAGTTCTTC. The chain combines TRBV5-1 with TRBJ2-1; 7 bases match TRBD2. This CDR3 region has 18 residues. The V gene's germline CDR1 is SGHRS and CDR2 YFSETQ. V was pared by 5 bases and J by 2 bases, with 16 bases of the junction left unmatched.

Details on this clonotype: One junction end disagrees with the germline gene, perhaps due to a read error. CDR3 residues: CVSSKDRATETQYF. In nucleotides, the CDR3 is TGTGTCAGCAGCAAAGACAGGGCGACGGAGACCCAGTACTTC. The chain couples TRBV25-1 to TRBJ2-5; 7 nucleotides align to TRBD1. From germline, CDR1 is MGHDK and CDR2 SYGVNS. The CDR3 contains 14 residues.

The chain has TRBV7-8 and TRBJ2-1; TRBD2 matches 8 bases. Germline V CDR1 and CDR2: SGHVS, FQNEAQ. The trim removed 1 base at V and 2 bases at J, leaving 7 bases unmatched. This CDR3 region has 17 residues. The DNA of the CDR3 is TGTGCCAGCAGCTTAGTGGCTAACGGGAGGGCCTACAATGAGCAGTTCTTC. This translates into CASSLVANGRAYNEQFF.